This passage covers 32 T cell receptor beta chains from one sample sequenced in a study of human T cells and chemical hapten exposure. Described time point: pre-sensitization, week 0. Stated treatment: therapeutic diphenylcyclopropenone sensitization with weekly scalp DPC. One entry per CDR3 protein, called by TCRdb with MiXCR from the RACE reads. This sample has under 300,000 distinct CDR3 sequences, with over 7.5% found just once. The sequenced sample was whole blood, obtained in connection with sensitization to the hapten diphenylcyclopropenone (DPC). Receptors originate from a man younger than 35 with alopecia areata. Some clones in this sample may be carry-over from other donors' samples.

This clonotype was counted between two and nine times. CDR3 DNA sequence: TGTGCCAGCAGTTACTCTATCCAGGGCACAGATACGCAGTATTTT. This codes for CASSYSIQGTDTQYF. The J gene is TRBJ2-3, the V gene TRBV6-5; D is undetermined. The ends were cut back, 0 bases at V and 1 base at J, with 8 bases in the middle. The CDR3 totals 15 residues. CDR1 and CDR2 (germline): MNHEY, SVGAGI.

J is TRBJ1-3 and V is TRBV12-5; D uncertain. Germline CDR1 reads LGHNT; CDR2 reads FRNRAP. V was clipped by 6 bases and J by 2 bases, with 14 bases between them. This CDR3 spans 15 amino acids. The CDR3 DNA reads as TGTGCTAGTGGCCTCCCCTCGATGACTGGAAACACCATATATTTT. Amino acids: CASGLPSMTGNTIYF.

The sample holds a few counts of this clonotype. The genes are TRBV20-1 and TRBJ2-7; tentatively, D is TRBD1 (5 bases). V gave up 6 bases and J gave up 5 bases, with 23 bases separating them. Germline CDR1 is DFQATT and CDR2 is SNEGSKA (reference sequence). The CDR3 is 15 amino acids. CDR3 loop: CSARPGFPRWDEQYF. The CDR3 nucleotides read TGCAGTGCAAGACCAGGGTTCCCCCGCTGGGACGAGCAGTACTTC.

In this sample, this clonotype turned up a few times. The rearrangement joins TRBV27 to TRBJ1-4; TRBD1 is a possible D gene (6 bases). Germline V gene lookup returns CDR1 MNHEY and CDR2 SMNVEV (reference sequence). The CDR3 sequence is 15 residues long. The V gene lost 3 bases and the J gene lost 3 bases, with 11 bases spanning the gap. CDR3 protein: CASSFPGAPNEKLFF. The CDR3 region has the DNA TGTGCCAGCAGTTTCCCAGGGGCCCCTAATGAAAAACTGTTTTTT.

The V gene is TRBV6-5, the J gene TRBJ1-2; D may be TRBD1 (5 bases). The CDR3 extends over 14 amino acids. The germline gives CDR1 MNHEY, CDR2 SVGAGI. Trimming shortened V by 6 bases and J by 8 bases, and 19 bases separated the two germline ends. The CDR3 region is CASSPPGRLTGYTF. The CDR3, as DNA: TGTGCCAGCAGCCCCCCGGGACGCCTGACGGGCTACACCTTC.

This clonotype occurred a few times. Here the CDR3 reads CASRLLVGRERGYSTDTQYF. In nucleotides, the CDR3 is TGTGCAAGTCGCTTATTGGTTGGCAGGGAGAGGGGGTATAGCACAGATACGCAGTATTTT. The chain has TRBV12-2 and TRBJ2-3; no check of the table's D call, TRBD1, against the DNA was made. TRBV12-2 is termed a pseudogene. This CDR3 region has 20 residues.

This sequence joins TRBV6-2 or TRBV6-3 and TRBJ1-5; TRBD1 is a possible D gene (5 bases). Trimming pared 5 bases from V and 1 base from J, leaving 15 bases between. The CDR3 length is 16 residues. Germline CDR1 and CDR2: MNHEY and SVGEGT. The CDR3 DNA is TGTGCCAGCAGTAAGGGGAGGGTAGAAAGCAATCAGCCCCAGCATTTT. Its translation is CASSKGRVESNQPQHF.

The V and J genes are TRBV5-1 and TRBJ2-5, with TRBD1 matching 10 bases. Germline V gene sequence: CDR1 SGHRS, CDR2 YFSETQ. The V and J ends lost 5 bases and 1 base, in that order; junction bases with no gene match: 8. The CDR3 runs to 16 residues. CDR3 DNA: TGCGCCAGCAGGCCCGGGACAGGGGCCTCCCAAGAGACCCAGTACTTC. It codes for CASRPGTGASQETQYF.

There are a few counts of this clonotype. The rearrangement joins TRBV27 to TRBJ2-7, with D maybe TRBD1 (6 bases). The germline V gene encodes CDR1 MNHEY and CDR2 SMNVEV (reference sequence). V was shortened by 2 bases and J by 3 bases, with 8 bases between the two germline ends. The CDR3 sequence is 13 residues long. The DNA for the CDR3 is TGTGCCAGCAGTTTAACAGGGATCTACGAGCAGTACTTC. It codes for CASSLTGIYEQYF.

The rearrangement uses TRBV4-3 and TRBJ1-1; D gene ambiguous. The CDR3 totals 15 residues. The germline CDR1 and CDR2 sequences are LGHNA and YSLEER. V gave up 0 bases and J gave up 0 bases, with 8 bases separating them. CDR3 loop: CASSQEYILNTEAFF. The CDR3 DNA reads TGCGCCAGCAGCCAAGAATATATTCTGAACACTGAAGCTTTCTTT.

This clonotype was detected ten times or more. The J gene is TRBJ2-5, the V gene TRBV6-6, with a possible D match to TRBD1 (8 bases). Between the trimmed V and J ends, which lost 4 bases and 5 bases, there was a span of 17 bases. CDR1 is MNHNY, CDR2 SVGAGI, per germline (reference sequence). This CDR3 is built from 15 residues. The CDR3 bases are TGTGCCAGCAGTTTTTCACAGGGGGGGAAGGAGACCCAGTACTTC. Translated: CASSFSQGGKETQYF.

The J gene is TRBJ2-4, the V gene TRBV16; no reliable D call. The V and J ends lost 3 bases and 5 bases respectively, with 5 bases between them. The germline V gene encodes CDR1 KGHSY and CDR2 FQNENV. The CDR3 has 12 residues. CDR3 sequence (DNA): TGTGCCAGCAGCCATGCACAAAACATTCAGTACTTC. This sequence encodes CASSHAQNIQYF.

The genes are TRBV29-1 and TRBJ1-2; 10 nucleotides align to TRBD1. Germline-derived CDR1 and CDR2 are SQVTM and ANQGSEA. CDR3 length: 13 residues. V was pared by 7 bases and J by 5 bases, with 7 bases of the junction left unmatched. Here the CDR3 DNA reads TGCAGCGGTGACAGGGGGCCGGGTTATGGCTACACCTTC. Its translation is CSGDRGPGYGYTF.

This sequence joins TRBV6-2 or TRBV6-3 and TRBJ1-6; tentative D call: TRBD1 (6 bases). The CDR3 extends over 13 amino acids. The V gene lost 6 bases and the J gene lost 15 bases, with 18 bases spanning the gap. The germline V gene has CDR1 MNHEY and CDR2 SVGEGT. The CDR3 nucleotides are TGTGCCAGCAGCCAACATGAAGGGACACTCCTCCACTTT. The encoded protein is CASSQHEGTLLHF.

This clonotype came up a few times. This chain links TRBV7-8 with TRBJ1-1; D not resolved. Trimming pared 5 bases from V and 10 bases from J, leaving 20 bases between. The CDR3 is 14 residues long. Germline V gives CDR1 SGHVS, CDR2 FQNEAQ. The CDR3 region is CASSPHFVRFRAFF. CDR3 DNA sequence: TGTGCCAGCAGCCCGCACTTTGTACGCTTCCGAGCTTTCTTT.

In its sample, this clonotype was seen a few times. The chain is built from TRBV20-1 and TRBJ1-4, with a weak D call TRBD1 (5 bases). Trimming shortened V by 3 bases and J by 6 bases, and 11 bases separated the two germline ends. CDR3 size: 13 residues. Germline V gene lookup returns CDR1 DFQATT and CDR2 SNEGSKA (reference sequence). In nucleotides, the CDR3 is TGCAGTGCTAGTCGGCAGGGCCATGAAAAACTGTTTTTT. It yields the protein CSASRQGHEKLFF.

The J gene is TRBJ2-3, the V gene TRBV7-2; maybe TRBD2 (6 bases). Between the trimmed V and J ends, which lost 5 bases and 6 bases, there was a span of 15 bases. The germline CDR1 and CDR2 sequences are SGHTA and FQGNSA. The CDR3 totals 14 residues. CDR3 protein: CASSPNRLVDTQYF. DNA of the CDR3: TGTGCCAGCAGCCCAAACCGACTAGTCGATACGCAGTATTTT.

This clonotype was observed a few times. The chain employs TRBV7-9 and TRBJ2-5; D perhaps matches TRBD2 (6 bases). The CDR3 covers 17 residues. Germline V gene sequence: CDR1 SEHNR, CDR2 FQNEAQ (reference sequence). V was pared by 1 base and J by 3 bases, with 18 bases between. The CDR3, as DNA: TGTGCCAGCAGCTTAGGTGGGGCGGGGCACGCTAAAGAGACCCAGTACTTC. Its protein product is CASSLGGAGHAKETQYF.

This clonotype came up a few times. The CDR3 is CASSFLSAYTEAFF. CDR3 coding DNA: TGTGCCAGCAGTTTTCTCAGCGCCTACACTGAAGCTTTCTTT. This chain connects TRBV27 to TRBJ1-1; D call uncertain. Germline loops: CDR1 MNHEY, CDR2 SMNVEV (reference sequence). Between the trimmed V and J ends, which lost 3 bases and 3 bases, there was a span of 11 bases. The CDR3 has 14 residues.

This sequence joins TRBV15 and TRBJ2-7; D might be TRBD1 (6 bases). The CDR3 sequence is 15 residues long. The germline gives CDR1 LNHNV, CDR2 YYDKDF (reference sequence). Trimming cost V 1 base and J 3 bases, with 13 bases left between them. The CDR3 sequence is CATSRGGRDNYEQYV. The DNA of the CDR3 is TGTGCCACCAGCAGAGGTGGCAGGGACAACTACGAGCAGTACGTC.

This rearrangement joins TRBV25-1 to TRBJ1-3, with a weak D call TRBD1 (5 bases). V lost 5 bases and J lost 0, with 11 bases in between. Germline CDR1 MGHDK, CDR2 SYGVNS. The CDR3 extends over 15 amino acids. The CDR3 loop reads CASSSGYSSGNTIYF. The CDR3 nucleotides read TGTGCCAGCAGTTCAGGGTACAGCTCTGGAAACACCATATATTTT.

This clonotype has a count of ten or more. This rearrangement joins TRBV20-1 to TRBJ2-3; 10 bases are shared with TRBD2. This CDR3 is built from 16 residues. Germline trimming cut 1 base from V and 7 bases from J; bases unmatched to any gene: 11. Germline CDR1 is DFQATT and CDR2 is SNEGSKA (reference sequence). The CDR3 loop reads CSARGPGLADTHTQYF. CDR3 coding DNA: TGCAGTGCTAGAGGCCCTGGACTAGCGGATACGCATACGCAGTATTTT.

Written as DNA, the CDR3 is TGTGCCAGCAGCGGTTCCAGGGGACTCGGCACTGAAGCTTTCTTT. Amino acids: CASSGSRGLGTEAFF. The chain uses TRBV7-8 and TRBJ1-1; D perhaps matches TRBD1 (6 bases). CDR3 length: 15 amino acids. The V end was cut by 5 bases, the J end by 4 bases, with 17 bases between. The germline CDR1 and CDR2 sequences are SGHVS and FQNEAQ.

This clonotype was counted at least ten times. The chain recombines TRBV12-3 or TRBV12-4 with TRBJ1-5; no clear D gene. The V and J ends lost 3 bases and 0 bases respectively, with 6 bases between them. This CDR3 has 14 amino acids. The CDR3 nucleotides read TGTGCCAGCAGTTTTGAATATAGCAATCAGCCCCAGCATTTT. Protein: CASSFEYSNQPQHF.

The chain joins TRBV3-1 to TRBJ2-3; D may be TRBD2 (6 bases). CDR3 length equals 13 residues. Deletions cut 3 bases from V and 5 bases from J, with 9 bases between. Germline V gives CDR1 LGHDT, CDR2 YNNKEL (reference sequence). The CDR3 reads CASSQNSGDTQYF. The CDR3 DNA reads as TGTGCCAGCAGCCAGAATAGCGGAGATACGCAGTATTTT.

In this sample, this clonotype turned up a few times. The chain has TRBV10-3 and TRBJ1-4; TRBD1 aligns across 7 bases. Germline V gene sequence: CDR1 ENHRY, CDR2 SYGVKD. Germline trimming cut 5 bases from V and 4 bases from J; bases unmatched to any gene: 4. The CDR3 sequence is 14 residues long. The DNA for the CDR3 is TGTGCCATCAGTAGACAGGGAGGTAATGAAAAACTGTTTTTT. Amino acid sequence: CAISRQGGNEKLFF.

The chain uses TRBV2 and TRBJ1-4; D unclear. V lost 2 bases and J lost 11, with 12 bases in between. The CDR3 has 13 amino acids. The germline V gene encodes CDR1 SNHLY and CDR2 FYNNEI. CDR3 nucleotide sequence: TGTGCCAGCAGTGAACCGAGACCGGGGAAACTGTTTTTT. Translating gives CASSEPRPGKLFF.

This clonotype was recorded a few times. This rearrangement joins TRBV20-1 to TRBJ2-3; D remains unclear. The germline V gene has CDR1 DFQATT and CDR2 SNEGSKA (reference sequence). V was clipped by 3 bases and J by 10 bases, with 14 bases between them. The CDR3 covers 12 residues. In DNA form, the CDR3 reads TGCAGTGCTAGGGAGTTCAGTGGACCGCAGTATTTT. This gives the protein CSAREFSGPQYF.

This clonotype came up a few times. The CDR3 nucleotides read TGCAGTGCCCCAGTAGGGCCCTCCTACGAGCAGTACTTC. It encodes CSAPVGPSYEQYF. The chain is built from TRBV20-1 and TRBJ2-7; no reliable D call. The length of the CDR3 is 13 residues. The ends were cut back, 6 bases at V and 0 bases at J, with 12 bases in the middle. CDR1 DFQATT and CDR2 SNEGSKA come from the germline V gene (reference sequence).

The chain combines TRBV11-1 with TRBJ2-1, with 9 bases aligning to TRBD1. Germline trimming cut 5 bases from V and 4 bases from J; bases unmatched to any gene: 6. CDR1 is SGHAT, CDR2 FQDESV, per germline (reference sequence). There are 15 residues in the CDR3. In nucleotides, the CDR3 is TGTGCCAGCAGCCCAACCGGGACAGGGTACAATGAGCAGTTCTTC. Its protein is CASSPTGTGYNEQFF.

This clonotype was detected ten times or more. The J gene is TRBJ1-5, the V gene TRBV5-1, with D possibly being TRBD1 (5 bases). The CDR3 is 15 amino acids. Germline CDR1 and CDR2: SGHRS and YFSETQ. For the CDR3, the DNA is TGCGCTCGGCAGCCAGGGAGGCGGGGGAATCAGCCCCAGCATTTT. Translated: CARQPGRRGNQPQHF.

The chain is built from TRBV9 and TRBJ1-1; possibly TRBD1 for D (5 bases). Trimming shortened V by 0 bases and J by 0 bases, and 9 bases separated the two germline ends. This CDR3 spans 15 amino acids. The germline gives CDR1 SGDLS, CDR2 YYNGEE. The CDR3 DNA is TGTGCCAGCAGCGTAGGGCCAGGGTTGAACACTGAAGCTTTCTTT. Its translation: CASSVGPGLNTEAFF.